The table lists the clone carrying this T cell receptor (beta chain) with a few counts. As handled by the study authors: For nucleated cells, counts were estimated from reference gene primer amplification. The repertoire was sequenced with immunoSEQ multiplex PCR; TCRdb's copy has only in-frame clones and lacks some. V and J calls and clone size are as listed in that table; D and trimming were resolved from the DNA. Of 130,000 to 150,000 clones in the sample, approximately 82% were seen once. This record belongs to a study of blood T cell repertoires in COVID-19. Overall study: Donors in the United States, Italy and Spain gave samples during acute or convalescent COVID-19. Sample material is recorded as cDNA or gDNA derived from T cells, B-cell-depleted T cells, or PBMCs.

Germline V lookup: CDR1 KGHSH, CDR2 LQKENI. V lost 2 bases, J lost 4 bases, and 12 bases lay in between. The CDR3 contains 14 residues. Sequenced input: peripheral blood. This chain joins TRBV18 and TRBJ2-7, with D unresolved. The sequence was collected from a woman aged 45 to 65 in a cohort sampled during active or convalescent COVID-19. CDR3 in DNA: TGTGCCAGCTCACCAGGTCGGGTGAGATACGAGCAGTACTTC. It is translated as CASSPGRVRYEQYF.